The 10 T cell receptor beta chains reported below all come from one sample, sequenced in a study of tumor-infiltrating lymphocytes in primary liver carcinoma. Scientists recovered RNA and DNA together from approximately 20-30 mg of unsorted bulk tissue. The input was approximately 500 ng total RNA; TCR beta cDNA was made from it with a constant-region primer. Investigators got TCR beta libraries out of three nested multiplex PCR rounds, done with slightly modified ARM-PCR. The first two PCR rounds used TRBV1-TRBV30 forward primers with a C-beta reverse primer, about 10 cycles each. TCRdb independently ran MiXCR on the multiplex PCR reads; one entry per CDR3 protein. The repertoire includes 99,000 or so distinct CDR3 sequences, 80% to 85% of them detected once, and more than 15% sits in the top ten. Sequencing was performed on liver tumor tissue from sampling region 3. Subset here: tumor region T3, left-lateral pole. These receptors originate from a man aged 35-49 years with primary liver carcinoma and hepatitis B virus infection.

This clonotype was seen just once. The genes are TRBV5-1 and TRBJ1-1; no definite D call. Germline V gives CDR1 SGHRS, CDR2 YFSETQ. The CDR3 is made up of 15 amino acids. V dropped 4 bases and J dropped 1 base, with 14 bases sitting between them. The CDR3 spells CASSVNRVANTEAFF. The DNA for the CDR3 is TGCGCCAGCAGCGTAAACAGAGTGGCGAACACTGAAGCTTTCTTT.

Turning to this clonotype: Possible read error: a much larger clone is one base away. J is TRBJ1-6 and V is TRBV30, with unresolved D. Germline CDR1 and CDR2: GTSNPN and SVGIG (reference sequence). V lost 1 base to trimming and J lost 5 bases, with 9 bases between them. The CDR3 consists of 14 residues. The CDR3 sequence: CAWSGVANNSPLHF. The DNA for the CDR3 is TGTGCCTGGAGTGGTGTGGCCAATAATTCACCCCTCCACTTT. Supplemented by reference TRBV30 and TRBJ1-6, the full variable domain reads SQTIHQWPATLVQPVGSPLSLECTVEGTSNPNLYWYRQAAGRGLQLLFYSVGIGQISSEVPQNLSASRPQDRQFILSSKKLLLSDSGFYLCAWSGVANNSPLHFGNGTRLTVT.

In this sample, this clonotype turned up a few times. The junction departs from germline at one end; a sequencing error may be responsible. The gene calls are TRBV4-2 and TRBJ2-3; 7 bases align to TRBD2. Germline V gene data show CDR1 as LGHNA and CDR2 as YNFKEQ. CDR3 size: 15 residues. CDR3 DNA sequence: TGTGCCAGCAGCCGTAGGACGGGGGGAACAGATGCGCAGTATTTT. It encodes CASSRRTGGTDAQYF.

Comments on this clonotype: A junction end diverges from the germline sequence, so it may reflect a read error. The chain has TRBV29-1 and TRBJ2-7; D possibly uses TRBD1 or TRBD2 (5 bases each). The germline V gene has CDR1 SQVTM and CDR2 ANQGSEA. The CDR3 is 16 residues long. The CDR3 DNA follows: TGCAGCGCCATGACATCTGGGACCGGCGCCCCCTACAAGCAGTACTTC. This codes for CSAMTSGTGAPYKQYF.

This clonotype was observed once. The junction departs from the called germline gene at one end, perhaps through a read error. The chain is built from TRBV29-1 and TRBJ2-1; D is unresolved. CDR1 is SQVTM, CDR2 ANQGSEA, per germline. This CDR3 spans 13 amino acids. The CDR3 DNA reads TGTAACGCTCACCGTCCGACCGACAATGAGCAGTTCTTC. Translated, it gives CNAHRPTDNEQFF.

This clonotype was seen a single time. Germline is not matched at one junction end, which may reflect a read error. The chain has TRBV6-5 and TRBJ2-2, with 7 nucleotides matching TRBD1. Germline CDR1 MNHEY, CDR2 SVGAGI. CDR3 size: 18 residues. In DNA, the CDR3 is TGTACCAGCAGTCGTCGCCCCACAACAGGGGCGAACACCGGTGAGCTGTTTTTT. This codes for CTSSRRPTTGANTGELFF.

This clonotype was found a few times. This CDR3 reads CASSYEGVAYNEQFF. CDR3 nucleotide sequence: TGTGCCAGCAGTTATGAGGGAGTAGCCTACAATGAGCAGTTCTTC. The chain employs TRBV6-5 and TRBJ2-1, with D tentatively TRBD2 (5 bases). CDR3 length: 15 amino acids. Germline CDR1 reads MNHEY; CDR2 reads SVGAGI. V lost 3 bases and J 2 bases, leaving 11 bases between the germline ends.

About this clonotype: A much larger clone differs by one base, so this may be a read error. The chain couples TRBV28 to TRBJ1-1; D is unresolved. Deletions cut 6 bases from V and 3 bases from J, with 8 bases between. CDR1 and CDR2 from the germline V gene are MDHEN and SYDVKM. The CDR3 spans 12 residues. The CDR3 here is CASRPTHTEAFF. The DNA of the CDR3 is TGTGCCAGCAGGCCTACCCACACTGAAGCTTTCTTT.

This clonotype appeared many times. The chain carries TRBV5-1 and TRBJ1-2, with 9 bases aligning to TRBD1. The trim removed 0 bases at V and 2 bases at J, leaving 8 bases unmatched. There are 17 residues in the CDR3. Germline V lookup: CDR1 SGHRS, CDR2 YFSETQ. This chain's CDR3 is CASSLEWGQGENYGYTF. The CDR3 DNA reads as TGCGCCAGCAGCTTGGAGTGGGGACAGGGAGAGAACTATGGCTACACCTTC.

J is TRBJ2-1 and V is TRBV7-3; D unclear. Germline CDR1 is SGHTA and CDR2 is FQGTGA. The V end lost 5 bases, the J end lost 8 bases, and 13 bases lay between the germline ends. This CDR3 spans 13 amino acids. The chain's CDR3 is CASSLSLRDEQFF. The CDR3 DNA follows: TGTGCCAGCAGCCTCTCCCTTAGGGATGAGCAGTTCTTC.